These 17 T cell receptor beta chains were all obtained from the same sample, sequenced in a study of breast tumors, draining lymph nodes, adjacent tissues. The lymph nodes were axillary draining lymph nodes from breast cancer patients. Using its own MiXCR run on the multiplex PCR reads, TCRdb lists one record per CDR3 protein. This sample yields tens of thousands of distinct CDR3 sequences, of which approximately 19% are seen a single time; about 2.5% belongs to the top ten. Sequenced: axillary lymph node tissue. These receptor sequences come from a female donor with breast cancer. Some clones in this sample may be carry-over from other donors' samples.

In this sample, this clonotype turned up a few times. This CDR3 fails to terminate in the conserved phenylalanine or tryptophan, so it likely reflects a read error. The DNA is left out, because the CDR3 cannot be placed on it with certainty; the CDR3 is given as TCRdb lists it. The V call is TRBV6-5, the J call TRBJ2-7; the table calls TRBD2, which could not be checked here. The CDR3 spans 13 amino acids, including both terminal residues. Germline V gives CDR1 MNHEY, CDR2 SVGAGI. CDR3 amino acids: CASSYREEGSKYL.

This clonotype was seen at least ten times. As DNA, the CDR3 is TGTGCCAGCAGCTTGTGGACCGGGACAGGGTACGAGCAGTACTTC. This sequence encodes CASSLWTGTGYEQYF. This chain joins TRBV5-5 and TRBJ2-7, with TRBD1 identical over 9 bases. The CDR3 totals 15 residues. The ends lost 1 base at V and 4 bases at J; junction bases unmatched: 6. CDR1 is SGHKS and CDR2 is YYEKEE in the germline V gene (reference sequence).

This clonotype was detected a few times. CDR3: CAWSRDRTIDTQYF. In nucleotides, the CDR3 is TGTGCCTGGAGCCGGGACAGGACCATAGATACGCAGTATTTT. The chain employs TRBV30 and TRBJ2-3; the match to TRBD1 covers 8 bases. CDR3 size: 14 residues. CDR1 is GTSNPN and CDR2 is SVGIG in the germline V gene (reference sequence). V was clipped by 3 bases and J by 5 bases; unmatched bases: 7.

Points on this clonotype: A much larger clone differs from this one at a single base, so this may be a read error. It is likely a read error, because the conserved phenylalanine at the end of the CDR3 is missing. V is TRBV27 and J is TRBJ2-7; 9 bases are a match to TRBD2. The V segment lost 4 bases and the J segment 4 bases; nucleotides outside the gene matches: 8. This CDR3 contains 15 residues. Germline V gene sequence: CDR1 MNHEY, CDR2 SMNVEV (reference sequence). The CDR3 here is CASSSPGTSRYEQYC. The CDR3 coding sequence is TGTGCCAGCAGTTCCCCGGGGACTAGCCGGTACGAGCAGTACTGC.

Of note for this clonotype: This may stem from a read error, because a much larger clone lies one nucleotide away. The V call is TRBV20-1, the J call TRBJ2-1; 14 bases match TRBD2. Germline lookup yields CDR1 DFQATT and CDR2 SNEGSKA (reference sequence). V gave up 6 bases and J gave up 8 bases; unmatched junction bases: 6. The CDR3 is made up of 14 amino acids. The CDR3 DNA reads TGCAGTGCCGGGACTAGCGGGAGACGCGATGAGCAGTTCTTC. It is translated as CSAGTSGRRDEQFF.

The table lists this clonotype with many counts. The chain uses TRBV10-3 and TRBJ1-5, with D possibly being TRBD1 (6 bases). The CDR3 length is 14 residues. Germline CDR1 and CDR2: ENHRY and SYGVKD. V was pared by 3 bases and J by 6 bases, with 12 bases between. The CDR3 DNA reads as TGTGCCATCAGTGATTTAGGGGGGGGTCAGCCCCAGCATTTT. Protein product: CAISDLGGGQPQHF.

With regard to this clonotype: A much larger clone lies one base from this, so it may be a read error. V gene TRBV7-9 combines with J gene TRBJ1-5; tentatively, D is TRBD1 (6 bases). The CDR3 loop spans 14 amino acids. Trimming removed 4 bases at V and 7 bases at J, with 14 bases between. The V gene's germline CDR1 is SEHNR and CDR2 FQNEAQ (reference sequence). The CDR3 region has the DNA TGTGCCAGCAGCTCAGGACACGGACAGCAGCCCCAGCATTTT. Translation: CASSSGHGQQPQHF.

There are a few counts of this clonotype. The chain recombines TRBV30 with TRBJ1-6; 9 positions agree with TRBD1. V was clipped by 6 bases and J by 9 bases; unmatched bases: 6. Germline lookup yields CDR1 GTSNPN and CDR2 SVGIG (reference sequence). This CDR3 contains 13 residues. The DNA for the CDR3 is TGTGCCTGCCACGGACAGGGGAGTTCACCCCTCCACTTT. Translating it yields CACHGQGSSPLHF.

On this clonotype itself: This could be a read error, since a much larger clone is one nucleotide away. V gene TRBV6-2 or TRBV6-3 combines with J gene TRBJ1-5; a possible D gene is TRBD1 (6 bases). The CDR3 length is 16 residues. CDR1 and CDR2 from the germline V gene are MNHEY and SVGEGT. This chain's CDR3 is CASSYSSRGRDQPQRF. The CDR3, as DNA: TGTGCCAGCAGTTACTCATCCAGGGGAAGAGATCAGCCCCAGCGTTTT.

This clonotype has only a few counts. The chain employs TRBV3-1 and TRBJ1-4; perhaps TRBD1 as D (5 bases). Germline-derived CDR1 and CDR2 are LGHDT and YNNKEL (reference sequence). Trimming removed 3 bases at V and 7 bases at J, with 9 bases between. This CDR3 comprises 13 residues. CDR3 nucleotide sequence: TGTGCCAGCAGCCACAGGGTTGGTGAAAAACTGTTTTTT. Translation: CASSHRVGEKLFF.

This clonotype was found many times. The chain combines TRBV5-1 with TRBJ2-3; perhaps D is TRBD1 or TRBD2 (5 bases each). This CDR3 has 15 residues. The ends were cut back, 0 bases at V and 2 bases at J, with 10 bases in the middle. CDR1 SGHRS and CDR2 YFSETQ come from the germline V gene. CDR3: CASSLEGPNTDTQYF. The CDR3 DNA reads TGCGCCAGCAGCTTGGAGGGACCAAACACAGATACGCAGTATTTT.

This clonotype occurred many times. In DNA, the CDR3 is TGTGCCAGCAGTGAGATAACTAGCGGGACTTACAATGAGCAGTTCTTC. Encoded protein: CASSEITSGTYNEQFF. The chain recombines TRBV6-1 with TRBJ2-1; 10 bases are a match to TRBD2. The CDR3 extends over 16 amino acids. V shed 3 bases and J 4 bases; nucleotides not matched to a gene: 6. Germline CDR1 MNHNS, CDR2 SASEGT.

With respect to this clonotype: This may come from a read error, since a much larger clone is one base off. The CDR3 end shows no conserved phenylalanine or tryptophan, and so a read error is likely. The chain carries TRBV12-3 or TRBV12-4 and TRBJ1-3, with TRBD1 as a possible D gene (6 bases). Trimming pared 0 bases from V and 9 bases from J, leaving 9 bases between. The CDR3 covers 13 residues. CDR3 nucleotides: TGTGCCAGCAGTTTAGCAGGGGGTTTCACCATATATTCT. It is translated as CASSLAGGFTIYS.

For this clonotype: Just one base apart from a much larger clone, this may be a read error. This chain uses TRBV20-1 with TRBJ1-3; the D gene is possibly TRBD1 (5 bases). This CDR3 comprises 16 residues. Germline lookup yields CDR1 DFQATT and CDR2 SNEGSKA (reference sequence). Trimming shortened V by 0 bases and J by 0 bases, and 12 bases separated the two germline ends. CDR3 region: CSAREGGGYSGNTIYF. The CDR3 nucleotides read TGCAGTGCTAGAGAAGGCGGGGGGTACTCTGGAAACACCATATATTTT.

Turning to this clonotype: A much more abundant neighbour one base away suggests this may be a read error. This sequence joins TRBV5-4 and TRBJ2-7; 11 bases fit TRBD2. Germline CDR1 reads SGHNT; CDR2 reads YYREEE (reference sequence). This CDR3 contains 16 residues. In nucleotides, the CDR3 is TGTGCCAGCAGCTCACTAGCGACTAGCGGGACCTACGAGCAGTGCTTC. It codes for CASSSLATSGTYEQCF.

Many counts were recorded for this clonotype. The gene calls are TRBV4-2 and TRBJ1-5; D may be TRBD1 (5 bases). Germline V gene sequence: CDR1 LGHNA, CDR2 YNFKEQ. The CDR3 loop spans 15 amino acids. The V gene lost 0 bases and the J gene lost 1 base, with 7 bases spanning the gap. The CDR3: CASSQDQGSNQPQHF. The CDR3, as DNA: TGTGCCAGCAGCCAAGATCAGGGAAGCAATCAGCCCCAGCATTTT.

Worth noting for this clonotype: Because the CDR3 is missing its conserved closing phenylalanine or tryptophan, this is likely a read error. The rearrangement joins TRBV7-8 to TRBJ1-3; D is uncertain. The CDR3 has 17 amino acids. The V end lost 1 base, the J end lost 0 bases, and 13 bases lay between the germline ends. In germline, CDR1 is SGHVS, CDR2 FQNEAQ. The CDR3 reads CASSLGKTAGSGNTIYL. CDR3 nucleotide sequence: TGTGCCAGCAGCTTAGGAAAGACGGCCGGCTCTGGAAACACCATATATCTT.